The 12 T cell receptor beta chains below come from one sample, sequenced in a study of PD-L1 blockade in urothelial cancer. The assay was immunoSEQ multiplex PCR, and TCRdb's table has in-frame clones only and misses some. Seen here are about 69,000 clones, about 89% observed once, and the top ten hold roughly 3.4%. Source: PBMCs, taken around atezolizumab (anti-PD-L1) treatment. Receptors originate from a man aged 60-69 years with urothelial cancer.

This chain connects TRBV7-8 to TRBJ2-3, with D unresolved. The CDR3 covers 14 residues. Per germline, CDR1 SGHVS and CDR2 FQNEAQ. With 6 bases removed from V and 7 bases from J, the gap between germline ends came to 17 bases. The CDR3 region has the DNA TGTGCCAGCAGACAGTTGCAGGCGAGAAATACGCAGTATTTT. It yields the protein CASRQLQARNTQYF.

The chain couples TRBV9 to TRBJ2-3, with a weak D call TRBD2 (7 bases). Deletions cut 2 bases from V and 1 base from J, with 11 bases between. In germline, CDR1 is SGDLS, CDR2 YYNGEE. There are 15 residues in the CDR3. The CDR3 nucleotides read TGTGCCAGCAGCGTGTTGGGGGGGCGCACAGATACGCAGTATTTT. Translation gives CASSVLGGRTDTQYF.

The chain recombines TRBV5-6 with TRBJ1-2; the D is unclear. V shed 0 bases and J shed 5 bases, with 5 bases lying between them. The germline V gene encodes CDR1 SGHDT and CDR2 YYEEEE. The CDR3 loop spans 12 amino acids. CDR3 amino acids: CASSLGGYGYTF. The CDR3 nucleotides read TGTGCCAGCAGCTTGGGCGGGTATGGCTACACCTTC.

The chain's CDR3 is CASSYRDSHSSSPLHF. DNA of the CDR3: TGTGCCAGCAGTTACCGGGACAGCCACTCCAGTTCACCCCTCCACTTT. V usage is TRBV6-5 and J usage is TRBJ1-6; 7 bases fit TRBD1. V gave up 2 bases and J gave up 9 bases; unmatched junction bases: 10. CDR1 is MNHEY and CDR2 is SVGAGI in the germline V gene. The CDR3 contains 16 residues.

The chain links TRBV9 to TRBJ2-7; 7 positions match TRBD2. V shed 0 bases, J shed 0 bases, and the junction held 6 bases outside the gene matches. Germline-derived CDR1 and CDR2 are SGDLS and YYNGEE. The CDR3 runs to 16 residues. For the CDR3, the DNA is TGTGCCAGCAGCGTAGGGGGGAGGGACGGCTCCTACGAGCAGTACTTC. Its translation is CASSVGGRDGSYEQYF.

The chain uses TRBV28 and TRBJ2-5; possibly TRBD2 for D (5 bases). Trimming shortened V by 2 bases and J by 2 bases, and 12 bases separated the two germline ends. CDR1 is MDHEN, CDR2 SYDVKM, per germline. This CDR3 has 15 amino acids. The CDR3: CASSLNSALQETQYF. The DNA of the CDR3 is TGTGCCAGCAGTTTAAATAGCGCCCTTCAAGAGACCCAGTACTTC.

The chain joins TRBV11-2 to TRBJ2-7; 8 nucleotides line up with TRBD2. After removal of 4 bases from V and 1 base from J, the junction contained 9 bases not matched to a gene. Germline V gene sequence: CDR1 SGHAT, CDR2 FQNNGV. The CDR3 is 16 amino acids. CDR3 amino acids: CASSSKAGVGSYEQYF. The CDR3 coding sequence is TGTGCCAGCAGCTCAAAAGCGGGAGTCGGGTCCTACGAGCAGTACTTC.

J is TRBJ1-1 and V is TRBV9; 7 bases fit TRBD1. Germline V gene sequence: CDR1 SGDLS, CDR2 YYNGEE. CDR3 length equals 13 residues. Trimming cost V 4 bases and J 11 bases; bases outside gene matches: 11. CDR3 sequence reads: CASSLQGGVDAFF. DNA for the CDR3: TGTGCCAGCAGCCTCCAGGGGGGCGTTGACGCTTTCTTT.

The chain is built from TRBV18 and TRBJ2-7; possibly TRBD2 for D (5 bases). From germline, CDR1 is KGHSH and CDR2 LQKENI. There are 13 residues in the CDR3. V was pared by 1 base and J by 4 bases, with 8 bases between. The CDR3 DNA follows: TGTGCCAGCTCACCACTCGGGGAGTACGAGCAGTACTTC. Protein: CASSPLGEYEQYF.

This chain uses TRBV6-1 with TRBJ1-3, with D perhaps matching TRBD1 (6 bases). The V end lost 7 bases, the J end lost 4 bases, and 11 bases lay between the germline ends. Germline V CDR1 and CDR2: MNHNS, SASEGT. This CDR3 is 13 amino acids long. The CDR3 spells CASKPTGGNTIYF. DNA of the CDR3: TGTGCCAGCAAACCGACAGGAGGAAACACCATATATTTT.

The rearrangement joins TRBV19 to TRBJ2-5, with D perhaps matching TRBD2 (6 bases). This CDR3 has 11 residues. CDR1 is LNHDA and CDR2 is SQIVND in the germline V gene (reference sequence). V was clipped by 11 bases and J by 5 bases, with 12 bases between them. The CDR3 DNA follows: TGTGCCTCCGGGGGTCGGGAGACCCAGTACTTC. It yields the protein CASGGRETQYF.

This rearrangement joins TRBV27 to TRBJ1-1; 8 bases are a match to TRBD1. The trim removed 4 bases at V and 5 bases at J, leaving 6 bases unmatched. The CDR3 has 14 amino acids. CDR1 and CDR2 from the germline V gene are MNHEY and SMNVEV (reference sequence). CDR3 sequence reads: CASSSDRVVTEAFF. For the CDR3, the DNA is TGTGCCAGCAGTTCGGACAGGGTTGTAACTGAAGCTTTCTTT.